This T cell receptor beta chain originates from a study of beta chain features in type 1 diabetes (dated by TCRdb to the late 2010s). For context, the study as a whole: Mean age, gender distribution, total cell number and subset yield did not differ between patients and healthy donors. A total of roughly 100 million sorted cells were examined across all samples, and the number of cells per subset was strongly correlated with RNA yield. In the study, recently diagnosed type 1 diabetes patients and matched healthy donors were compared on the TCRB repertoires of their sorted circulating CD4+ T cell subsets. Regulatory and stem cell-like memory subsets were isolated from only 8 patients and roughly eight healthy donors, whereas naive and central memory subsets came from all 30 or so donors.

Each donor gave one peripheral blood draw, averaging roughly 100 mL, which was collected into heparinised tubes. A BD FACSAria II was used to sort naive, central memory, regulatory and stem cell-like memory CD4+ T cells with a panel that included CD45RO, CCR7, CD25, CD127, CD95 and CD27. Purity was above 95% for every sorted population. PBMCs were isolated right away by Lymphoprep density gradient centrifugation and were stained directly, without culture. Samples were stained and sorted in pairs, with one healthy donor and one patient per experiment, so that batch effects were minimized. All of the isolated RNA was reverse transcribed with the High Capacity cDNA Reverse Transcription Kit, so expressed TCRB transcripts were sequenced. Naive, central memory and regulatory T cell samples underwent deep immunoSEQ sequencing, averaging about 3.57 million total reads per sample. Sorted cells were lysed in RLT buffer and RNA was extracted with DNase-treated RNeasy Micro or Mini kits, depending on cell number. To prevent cross-contamination, each cell subset was processed individually, whereas patient and healthy donor samples were processed jointly. The immunoSEQ multiplex PCR was used to amplify TCRB sequences from cDNA, yielding 87-bp fragments that span the CDR3 region. Amplicons were sequenced on the Illumina HiSeq platform. On the study's bioinformatics: Synthetic template baselines were used to correct PCR bias computationally, reads within Hamming distance 2 were collapsed, and singletons that could not be merged were discarded. Reads were aligned against IMGT to assign V, D and J genes, CDR3 length and insertions or deletions at six rearrangement sites. Clonotype counts were normalized to sorted cell number within each subset before computing true diversity and Gini coefficients with the tcR R package. The overlap coefficient, calculated on TCRB nucleotide sequences, was used to measure repertoire sharing. As a proxy for the pre-selection repertoire, out-of-frame TCRB sequences from naive cells were analyzed. The table comes from immuneACCESS by way of TCRdb, which keeps in-frame sequences with V and J called. Part of the clones is missing from these tables; in studies checked, under half for an unresolved V gene and the rest for unknown reasons. V, J and clone size were drawn from that table, and D and trimming were deduced from the DNA. This sample comprises just under 150,000 clones, over 9.5% of them detected only once. The ten biggest clones cover about 1.3% of the sample.

What the research found in general, with its limitations: Naive, central memory and regulatory TCRB repertoires appeared to be more similar among patients than among healthy donors. Fewer insertions and more nucleotide deletions at VDJ recombination sites were observed in patients with type 1 diabetes, implying thymic rearrangement abnormalities. Because cDNA was sequenced instead of genomic DNA, activated cells with high expression could be over-represented, although the groups did not differ in activation or CD3 levels. Shorter templates might be favored by PCR, yet because patient and control samples were amplified and corrected together, any such skew would affect both groups equally. In all four CD4+ subsets, TCRB CDR3 length was moderately but significantly shorter in type 1 diabetes patients. Because small numbers of individuals were included in the HLA sub-analyses, any influence of HLA type on TCRB rearrangement was left unresolved.

With respect to this clone: What this receptor recognizes is not known. No much larger clone exists at a distance of one base, and base qualities are not known.

This TCR derives from a man aged 18 to 30 in good health. The sequencing input was naive CD4+ T cells from blood. Taken with the paper, the label for cell subset or site translates to: true naive CD4+ T cells.

This receptor has the CDR3 CASSVTATTNEKLFF. The DNA is as follows: TGCGCCAGCAGTGTGACAGCCACAACTAATGAAAAACTGTTTTTT. The V gene is TRBV5-1 and the J gene is TRBJ1-4; tentative D gene TRBD1, with 5 bases matching. From the cysteine up to the phenylalanine, the CDR3 has a length of 15 residues. The entry retains the CDR3 DNA only, 45 bases that are in frame from base 1. The germline V gene sets CDR1 to SGHRS and CDR2 to YFSETQ. V is cut by 5 bases and J by 0 bases, and the space between the germline ends is 11 bases.